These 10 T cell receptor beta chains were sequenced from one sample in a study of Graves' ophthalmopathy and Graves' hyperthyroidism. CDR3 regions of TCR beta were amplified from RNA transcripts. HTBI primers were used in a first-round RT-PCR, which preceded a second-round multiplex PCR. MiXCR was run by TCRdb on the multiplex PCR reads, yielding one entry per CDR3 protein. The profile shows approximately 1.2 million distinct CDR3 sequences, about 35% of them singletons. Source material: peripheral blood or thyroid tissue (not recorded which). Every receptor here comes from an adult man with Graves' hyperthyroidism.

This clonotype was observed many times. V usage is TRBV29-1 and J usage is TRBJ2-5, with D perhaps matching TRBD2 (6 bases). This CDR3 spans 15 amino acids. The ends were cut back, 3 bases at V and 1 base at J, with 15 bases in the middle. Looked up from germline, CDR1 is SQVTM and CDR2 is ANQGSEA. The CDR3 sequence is CSVESVAAIQETQYF. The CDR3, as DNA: TGCAGCGTTGAGTCGGTAGCGGCAATCCAAGAGACCCAGTACTTC.

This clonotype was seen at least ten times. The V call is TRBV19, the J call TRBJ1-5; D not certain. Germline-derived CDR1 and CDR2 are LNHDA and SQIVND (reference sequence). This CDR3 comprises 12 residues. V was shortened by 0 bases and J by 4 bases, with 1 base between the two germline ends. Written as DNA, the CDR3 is TGTGCCAGTAGTATAGATAATCAGCCCCAGCATTTT. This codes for CASSIDNQPQHF.

The CDR3 reads CSAIQGDTNTGELFF. CDR3 bases: TGCAGTGCGATACAGGGGGATACGAACACCGGGGAGCTGTTTTTT. V usage is TRBV20-1 and J usage is TRBJ2-2; 8 bases are shared with TRBD1. V was clipped by 6 bases and J by 0 bases; unmatched bases: 6. The V gene's germline CDR1 is DFQATT and CDR2 SNEGSKA (reference sequence). The CDR3 has 15 residues.

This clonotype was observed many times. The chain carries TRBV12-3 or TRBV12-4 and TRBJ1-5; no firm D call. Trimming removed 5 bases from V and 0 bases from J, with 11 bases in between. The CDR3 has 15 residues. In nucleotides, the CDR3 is TGTGCCAGCAGTAACGAGGGTGTTAGCAATCAGCCCCAGCATTTT. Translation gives CASSNEGVSNQPQHF.

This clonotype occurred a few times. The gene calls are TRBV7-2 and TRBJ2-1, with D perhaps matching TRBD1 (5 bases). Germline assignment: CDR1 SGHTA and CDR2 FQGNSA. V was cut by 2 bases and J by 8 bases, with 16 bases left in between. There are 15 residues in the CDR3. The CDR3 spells CASSLRLPRVDEQFF. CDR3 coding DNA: TGTGCCAGCAGCTTAAGACTTCCCAGGGTCGATGAGCAGTTCTTC.

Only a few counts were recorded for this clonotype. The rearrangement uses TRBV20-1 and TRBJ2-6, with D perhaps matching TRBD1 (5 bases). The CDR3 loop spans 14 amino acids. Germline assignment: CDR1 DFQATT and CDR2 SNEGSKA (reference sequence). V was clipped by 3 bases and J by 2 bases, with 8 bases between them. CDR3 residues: CSARSGTGANVLTF. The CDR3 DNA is TGCAGTGCTAGGTCAGGGACTGGGGCCAACGTCCTGACTTTC.

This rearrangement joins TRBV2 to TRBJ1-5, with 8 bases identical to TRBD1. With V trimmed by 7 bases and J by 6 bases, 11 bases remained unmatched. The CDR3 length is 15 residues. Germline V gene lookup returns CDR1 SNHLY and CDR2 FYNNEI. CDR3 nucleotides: TGTGCCAGCACCCAAGGACAGGGAATTAGTCAGCCCCAGCATTTT. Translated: CASTQGQGISQPQHF.

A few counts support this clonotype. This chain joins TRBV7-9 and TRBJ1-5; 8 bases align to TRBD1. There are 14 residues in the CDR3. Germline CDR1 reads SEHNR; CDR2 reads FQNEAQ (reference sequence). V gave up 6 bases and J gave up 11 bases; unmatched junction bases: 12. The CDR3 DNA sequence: TGTGCCAGCAGGCGCGGGACAGGAGGAAACGCCCAGCATTTT. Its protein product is CASRRGTGGNAQHF.

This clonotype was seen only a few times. CDR3 sequence (DNA): TGTGCCGTCGAGGGGACAGGGAAATACGAGCAGTACTTC. This codes for CAVEGTGKYEQYF. The chain links TRBV10-3 to TRBJ2-7, with TRBD1 matching over 9 bases. The CDR3 is 13 amino acids. Germline-derived CDR1 and CDR2 are ENHRY and SYGVKD. V shed 11 bases and J 4 bases; nucleotides not matched to a gene: 9.

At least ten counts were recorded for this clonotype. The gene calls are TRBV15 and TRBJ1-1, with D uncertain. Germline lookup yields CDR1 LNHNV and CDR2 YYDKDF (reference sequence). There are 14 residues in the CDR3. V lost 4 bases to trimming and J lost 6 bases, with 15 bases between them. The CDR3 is CATSITRGLAEAFF. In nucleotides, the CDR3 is TGTGCCACCAGCATTACCCGGGGATTAGCTGAAGCTTTCTTT.